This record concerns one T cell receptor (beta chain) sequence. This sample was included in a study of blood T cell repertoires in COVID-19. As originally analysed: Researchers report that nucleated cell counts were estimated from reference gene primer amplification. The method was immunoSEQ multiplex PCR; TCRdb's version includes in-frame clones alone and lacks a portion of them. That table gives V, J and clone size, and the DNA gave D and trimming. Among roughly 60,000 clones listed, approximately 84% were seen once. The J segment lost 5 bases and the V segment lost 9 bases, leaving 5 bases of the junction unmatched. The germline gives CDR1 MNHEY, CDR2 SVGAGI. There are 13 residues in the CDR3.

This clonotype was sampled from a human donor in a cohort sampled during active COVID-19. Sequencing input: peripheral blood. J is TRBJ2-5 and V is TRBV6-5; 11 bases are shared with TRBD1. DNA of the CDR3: TGTGCCAGTGGACAGGGGGCCGAGGAGACCCAGTACTTC. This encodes CASGQGAEETQYF.